This T cell receptor beta chain was sequenced for a study of blood T cells in healthy people across ages (dated by TCRdb to about 2015). Turning to the overall study: In model experiments, roughly one uniquely barcoded TCR beta cDNA molecule per two T cells was captured by template switching. To track age-related changes in TCR beta repertoire diversity, the study relied on deep sequencing normalized with unique cDNA molecular identifiers. The donors were split into four age groups: young (average about 15 years), middle-aged (39), aged (around 67) and long-lived (approximately 80). To avoid experimental bias, donors of different ages were distributed randomly across sequencing lanes. For two donors (one aged 18 to 29 and one aged 80 or older), the study analyzed two additional independent replicas of 1 million unique cDNA reads from the same blood draw. On the study overall, not on this receptor specifically: Estimates of total diversity based on one million sequenced T cells were considered lower bounds and underestimates. Conclusive comparison of naive and antigen-experienced compartments was prevented by the profiling of bulk unsorted PBMCs. Observed TCR beta diversity correlated strongly with the percentage of naive T cells measured by flow cytometry. Compared with the aged group, more naive CD4+ T cells, fewer expanded clones and increased TCR diversity were shown by the long-lived group, suggesting age selection. As age increased, observed TCR beta diversity per million T cells dropped in a roughly linear way, and a significant reduction was already evident by age roughly 36. The CMV infection status of donors was not known, potentially confounding age-related changes in expanded clonotypes.

Donors were 40 or so systemically healthy Caucasian individuals from Russia aged roughly 6 to 100 years. Ten milliliters of peripheral blood were drawn from each donor into EDTA-treated Vacutainer tubes. PBMCs were isolated by Ficoll-Paque density-gradient centrifugation, with at least 7 million obtained per sample. Total RNA, at least 5.5 micrograms per sample, was extracted from PBMCs with Trizol reagent. The percentages of naive CD45RAhigh/CD27high T cells were determined by flow cytometry on a PBMC aliquot from every donor. For this clonotype: The clone's antigen remains unknown. There are no base qualities to consult, and no much larger clone falls within one base.

Library preparation was by 5' RACE. Reads for this sample came from an Illumina HiSeq 2500. A second PCR of about 7 to 12 cycles was performed with a sample-barcoded 5' primer and a J-beta primer mix. Each TCR beta cDNA molecule received a unique molecular identifier from a template-switch 5' adaptor carrying 12 random nucleotides. Each sample yielded at least 2.5 million CDR3-containing paired-end reads. First-strand cDNA was synthesized from all RNA with the Mint cDNA synthesis kit, primed by a TRBC-specific oligonucleotide. Following uracil-DNA glycosylase treatment, all cDNA underwent a first 18-cycle PCR with the universal primers M1SS and BC2_uni_R. In the authors' own workflow: Normalization of each sample was performed by random selection of 1 million high-quality reads, each carrying a distinct molecular identifier. Instead of being binned into consensus sequences, reads with shared molecular identifiers were discarded. CDR3 identification, clonotype clustering and error correction used MiTCR with a Q25 quality threshold and the strictest error-elimination algorithm. A nonparametric unseen species model with Euler transformation was used to estimate a lower bound on total TCR beta diversity. TCRdb passed the public sequencing reads through fastp at Q25 and MiXCR, retaining productive beta sequences. All rows with the same CDR3 protein become a single entry with the most common DNA and genes. For this entry, the V and J calls and clone size follow TCRdb and not the study's own pipeline. The sample table records 1.5 million to 2 million distinct CDR3 sequences; about 49% of these occur just once. The ten biggest clones cover over 2% of the sample.

Taken from the germline V gene, the CDR1 and CDR2 loops are MDHEN and SYDVKM. The CDR3 spans 14 residues, from the cysteine through the phenylalanine. Only the CDR3 part of the read is kept: 42 bases, read in frame from the first base. Relative to germline, V is 7 bases shorter and J is 8 bases shorter, with 19 bases between their ends. The specimen was blood. In this chain, TRBV28 is recombined with TRBJ2-3, and perhaps TRBD2 as D gene, on 7 matching bases. This TCR was recovered from a woman aged 40 to 50 in good health. Here is the DNA: TGTGCCAGCACCGCTGGGGGGGCGGGGCGTACGCAGTATTTT. It specifies CASTAGGAGRTQYF.